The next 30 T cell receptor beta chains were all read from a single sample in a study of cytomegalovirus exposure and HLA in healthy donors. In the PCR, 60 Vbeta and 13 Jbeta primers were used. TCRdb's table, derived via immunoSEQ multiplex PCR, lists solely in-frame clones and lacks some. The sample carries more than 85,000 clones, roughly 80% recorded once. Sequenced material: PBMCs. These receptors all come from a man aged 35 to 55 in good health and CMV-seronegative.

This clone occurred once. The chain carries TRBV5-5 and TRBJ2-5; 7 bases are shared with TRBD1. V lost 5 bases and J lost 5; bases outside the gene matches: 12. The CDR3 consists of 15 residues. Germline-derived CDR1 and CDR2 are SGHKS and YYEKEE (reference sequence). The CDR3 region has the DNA TGTGCCAGCAGTTTGTTTGCCGGGACAGCGGAGACCCAGTACTTC. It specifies CASSLFAGTAETQYF.

The CDR3 coding sequence is TGTGCCAGCTCTCCTTTTACTAGCACAGATACGCAGTATTTT. Protein sequence: CASSPFTSTDTQYF. V gene TRBV18 combines with J gene TRBJ2-3; D unresolved. From germline, CDR1 is KGHSH and CDR2 LQKENI. The CDR3 covers 14 residues. V gave up 6 bases and J gave up 0 bases, with 10 bases separating them.

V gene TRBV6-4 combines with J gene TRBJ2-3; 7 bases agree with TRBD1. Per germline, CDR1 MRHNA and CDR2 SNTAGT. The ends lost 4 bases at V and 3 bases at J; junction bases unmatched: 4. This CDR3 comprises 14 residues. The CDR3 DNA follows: TGTGCCAGCAGTGGACAGGGTTGGACAGATACGCAGTATTTT. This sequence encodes CASSGQGWTDTQYF.

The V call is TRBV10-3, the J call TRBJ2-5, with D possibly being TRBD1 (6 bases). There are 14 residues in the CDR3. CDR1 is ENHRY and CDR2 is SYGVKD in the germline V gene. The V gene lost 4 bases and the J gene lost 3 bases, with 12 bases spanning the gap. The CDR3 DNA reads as TGTGCCATCAGTGTCAGGGGCTTCGAAGAGACCCAGTACTTC. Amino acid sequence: CAISVRGFEETQYF.

The CDR3 nucleotides read TGTGCCAGCACCCAACGGCAGGGTGACAATCAGCCCCAGCATTTT. The encoded protein is CASTQRQGDNQPQHF. The V gene is TRBV27, the J gene TRBJ1-5, with a weak D call TRBD1 (5 bases). This CDR3 has 15 residues. Germline lookup yields CDR1 MNHEY and CDR2 SMNVEV (reference sequence). Trimming stripped 7 bases from V and 3 bases from J, with 16 bases between.

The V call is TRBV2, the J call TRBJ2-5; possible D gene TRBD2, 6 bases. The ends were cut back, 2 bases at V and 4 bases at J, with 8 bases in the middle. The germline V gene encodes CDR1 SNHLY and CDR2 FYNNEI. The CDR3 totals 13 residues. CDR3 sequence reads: CASSEWRGETQYF. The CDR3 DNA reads TGTGCCAGCAGTGAATGGAGGGGAGAGACCCAGTACTTC. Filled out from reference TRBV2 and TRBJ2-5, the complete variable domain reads EPEVTQTPSHQVTQMGQEVILRCVPISNHLYFYWYRQILGQKVEFLVSFYNNEISEKSEIFDDQFSVERPDGSNFTLKIRSTKLEDSAMYFCASSEWRGETQYFGPGTRLLVL.

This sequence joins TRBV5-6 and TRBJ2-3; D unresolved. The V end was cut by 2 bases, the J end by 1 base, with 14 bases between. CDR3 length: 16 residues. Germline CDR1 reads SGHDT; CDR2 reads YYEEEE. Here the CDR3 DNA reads TGTGCCAGCAGCTTCATCCTCGGGTATGGCACAGATACGCAGTATTTT. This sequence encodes CASSFILGYGTDTQYF. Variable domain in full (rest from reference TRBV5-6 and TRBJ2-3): DAGVTQSPTHLIKTRGQQVTLRCSPKSGHDTVSWYQQALGQGPQFIFQYYEEEERQRGNFPDRFSGHQFPNYSSELNVNALLLGDSALYLCASSFILGYGTDTQYFGPGTRLTVL.

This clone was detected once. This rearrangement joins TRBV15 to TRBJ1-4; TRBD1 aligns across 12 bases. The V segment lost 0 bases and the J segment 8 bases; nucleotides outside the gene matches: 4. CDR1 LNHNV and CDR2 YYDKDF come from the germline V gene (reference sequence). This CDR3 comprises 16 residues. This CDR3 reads CATSRDRGQGAEKLFF. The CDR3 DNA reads TGTGCCACCAGCAGAGATCGGGGACAGGGGGCGGAAAAACTGTTTTTT. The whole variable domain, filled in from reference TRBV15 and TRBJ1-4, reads DAMVIQNPRYQVTQFGKPVTLSCSQTLNHNVMYWYQQKSSQAPKLLFHYYDKDFNNEADTPDNFQSRRPNTSFCFLDIRSPGLGDTAMYLCATSRDRGQGAEKLFFGSGTQLSVL.

The CDR3 reads CAITPTGLNTEAFF. The CDR3 coding sequence is TGTGCCATCACCCCGACAGGTCTGAACACTGAAGCTTTCTTT. The V call is TRBV10-3, the J call TRBJ1-1, with D perhaps matching TRBD1 (6 bases). CDR3 length: 14 amino acids. Germline-derived CDR1 and CDR2 are ENHRY and SYGVKD. With 7 bases removed from V and 0 bases from J, the gap between germline ends came to 12 bases.

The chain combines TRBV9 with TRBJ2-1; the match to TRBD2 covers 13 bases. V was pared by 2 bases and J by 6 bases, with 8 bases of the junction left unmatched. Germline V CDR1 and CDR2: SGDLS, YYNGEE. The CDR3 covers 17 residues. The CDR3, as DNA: TGTGCCAGCAGCGTCACCGGGACTAGCGGGGACTTCAATGAGCAGTTCTTC. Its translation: CASSVTGTSGDFNEQFF.

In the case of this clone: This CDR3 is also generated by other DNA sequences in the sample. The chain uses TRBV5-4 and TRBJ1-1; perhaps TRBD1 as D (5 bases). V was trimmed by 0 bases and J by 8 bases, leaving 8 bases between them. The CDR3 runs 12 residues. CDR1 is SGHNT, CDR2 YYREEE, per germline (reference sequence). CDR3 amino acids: CASSLGTFEAFF. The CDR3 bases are TGTGCCAGCAGCTTGGGGACATTCGAAGCTTTCTTT.

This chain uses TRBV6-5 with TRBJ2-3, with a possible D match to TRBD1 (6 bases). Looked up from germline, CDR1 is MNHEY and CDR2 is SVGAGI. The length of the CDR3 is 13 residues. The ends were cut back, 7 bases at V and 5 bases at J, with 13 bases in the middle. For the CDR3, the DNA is TGTGCCAGCACGACAGGTGGGGTAGATACGCAGTATTTT. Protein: CASTTGGVDTQYF.

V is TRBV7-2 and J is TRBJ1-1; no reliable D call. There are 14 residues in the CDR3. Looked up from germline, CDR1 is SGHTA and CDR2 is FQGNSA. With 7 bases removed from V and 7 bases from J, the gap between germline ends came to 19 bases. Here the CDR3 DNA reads TGTGCCAGCACCAATCTTCCCAACCTATTTGAAGCTTTCTTT. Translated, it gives CASTNLPNLFEAFF.

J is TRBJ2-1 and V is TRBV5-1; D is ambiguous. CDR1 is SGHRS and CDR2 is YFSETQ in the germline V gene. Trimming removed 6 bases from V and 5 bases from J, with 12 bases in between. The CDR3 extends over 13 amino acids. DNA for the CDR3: TGCGCCAGCACCTGGCTCAGCGACAATGAGCAGTTCTTC. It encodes CASTWLSDNEQFF.

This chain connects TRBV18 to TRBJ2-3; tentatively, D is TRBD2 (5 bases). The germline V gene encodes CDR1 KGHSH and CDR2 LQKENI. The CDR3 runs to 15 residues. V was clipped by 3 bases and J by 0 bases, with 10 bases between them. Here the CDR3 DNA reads TGTGCCAGCTCACCCAGGACGGGGAGCACAGATACGCAGTATTTT. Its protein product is CASSPRTGSTDTQYF.

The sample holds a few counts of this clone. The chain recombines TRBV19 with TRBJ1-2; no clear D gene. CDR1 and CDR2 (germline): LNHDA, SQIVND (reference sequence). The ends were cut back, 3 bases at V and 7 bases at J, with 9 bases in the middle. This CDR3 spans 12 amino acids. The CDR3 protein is CASSIGSSGYTF. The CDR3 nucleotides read TGTGCCAGTAGTATTGGTAGTTCTGGCTACACCTTC.

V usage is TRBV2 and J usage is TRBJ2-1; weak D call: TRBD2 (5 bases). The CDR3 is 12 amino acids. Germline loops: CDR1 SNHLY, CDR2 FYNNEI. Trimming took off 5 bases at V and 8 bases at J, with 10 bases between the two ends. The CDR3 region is CASSPERDEQFF. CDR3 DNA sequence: TGTGCCAGCAGTCCCGAGAGGGATGAGCAGTTCTTC.

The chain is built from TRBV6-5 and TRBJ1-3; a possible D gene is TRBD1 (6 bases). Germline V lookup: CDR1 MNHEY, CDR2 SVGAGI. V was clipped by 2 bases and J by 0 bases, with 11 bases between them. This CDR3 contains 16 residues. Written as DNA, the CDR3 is TGTGCCAGCAGTTACAGACAGGCCAACTCTGGAAACACCATATATTTT. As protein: CASSYRQANSGNTIYF.

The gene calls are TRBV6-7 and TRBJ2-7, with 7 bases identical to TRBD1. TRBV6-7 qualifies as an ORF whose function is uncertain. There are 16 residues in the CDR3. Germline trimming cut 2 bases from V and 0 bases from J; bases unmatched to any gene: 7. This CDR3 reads CASSYGGQLSSYEQYF. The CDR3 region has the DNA TGTGCCAGCAGTTACGGGGGACAGCTGAGCTCCTACGAGCAGTACTTC.

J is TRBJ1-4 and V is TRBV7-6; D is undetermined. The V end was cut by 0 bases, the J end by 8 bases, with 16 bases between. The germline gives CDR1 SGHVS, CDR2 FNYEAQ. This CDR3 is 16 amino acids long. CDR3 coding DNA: TGTGCCAGCAGCTTAGCGGCAAGGAGTATTAGGGAAAAACTGTTTTTT. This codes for CASSLAARSIREKLFF.

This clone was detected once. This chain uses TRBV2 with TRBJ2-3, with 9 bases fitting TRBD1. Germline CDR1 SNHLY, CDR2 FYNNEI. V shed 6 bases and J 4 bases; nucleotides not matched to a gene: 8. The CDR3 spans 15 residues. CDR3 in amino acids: CASREGQGGADTQYF. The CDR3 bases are TGTGCCAGCAGGGAGGGACAGGGAGGGGCAGATACGCAGTATTTT.

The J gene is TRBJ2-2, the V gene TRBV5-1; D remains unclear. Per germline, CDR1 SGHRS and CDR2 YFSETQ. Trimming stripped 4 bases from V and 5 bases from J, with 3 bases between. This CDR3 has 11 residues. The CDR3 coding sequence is TGCGCCAGCAGCGTAACCGGGGAGCTGTTTTTT. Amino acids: CASSVTGELFF.

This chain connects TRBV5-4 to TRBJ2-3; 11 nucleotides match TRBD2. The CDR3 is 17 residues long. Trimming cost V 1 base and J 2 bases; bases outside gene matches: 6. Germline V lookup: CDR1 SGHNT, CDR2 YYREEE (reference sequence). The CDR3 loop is CASSLPSGGPITDTQYF. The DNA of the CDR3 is TGTGCCAGCAGCTTGCCTAGCGGGGGGCCGATCACAGATACGCAGTATTTT.

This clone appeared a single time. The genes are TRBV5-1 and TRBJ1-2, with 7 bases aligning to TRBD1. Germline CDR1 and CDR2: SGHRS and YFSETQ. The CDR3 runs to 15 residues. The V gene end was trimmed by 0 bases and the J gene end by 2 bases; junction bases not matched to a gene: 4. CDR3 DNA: TGCGCCAGCAGCTTGGGTCAGGGGGTCAACTATGGCTACACCTTC. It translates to CASSLGQGVNYGYTF.

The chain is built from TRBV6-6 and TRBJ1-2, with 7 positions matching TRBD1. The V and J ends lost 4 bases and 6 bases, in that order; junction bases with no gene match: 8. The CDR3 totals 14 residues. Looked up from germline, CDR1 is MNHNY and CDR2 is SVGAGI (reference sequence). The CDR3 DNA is TGTGCCAGCAGTTCGGAGGGGGCGCTTGATGGCTACACCTTC. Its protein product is CASSSEGALDGYTF.

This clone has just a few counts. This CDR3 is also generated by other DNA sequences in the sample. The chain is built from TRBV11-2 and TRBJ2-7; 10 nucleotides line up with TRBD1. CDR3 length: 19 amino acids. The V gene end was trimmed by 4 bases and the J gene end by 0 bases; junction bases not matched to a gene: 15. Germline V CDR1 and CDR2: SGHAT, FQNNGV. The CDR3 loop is CASSSRGGQGVTHSYEQYF. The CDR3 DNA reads TGTGCCAGCAGCTCCCGTGGTGGACAGGGGGTGACCCACTCCTACGAGCAGTACTTC. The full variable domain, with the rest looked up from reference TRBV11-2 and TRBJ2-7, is EAGVAQSPRYKIIEKRQSVAFWCNPISGHATLYWYQQILGQGPKLLIQFQNNGVVDDSQLPKDRFSAERLKGVDSTLKIQPAKLEDSAVYLCASSSRGGQGVTHSYEQYFGPGTRLTVT.

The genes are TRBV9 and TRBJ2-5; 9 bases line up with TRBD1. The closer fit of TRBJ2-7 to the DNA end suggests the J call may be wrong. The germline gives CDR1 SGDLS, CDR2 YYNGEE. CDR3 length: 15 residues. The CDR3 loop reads CASSVAAGQGYEQYF. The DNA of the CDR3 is TGTGCCAGCAGCGTAGCCGCGGGACAGGGCTACGAGCAGTACTTC.

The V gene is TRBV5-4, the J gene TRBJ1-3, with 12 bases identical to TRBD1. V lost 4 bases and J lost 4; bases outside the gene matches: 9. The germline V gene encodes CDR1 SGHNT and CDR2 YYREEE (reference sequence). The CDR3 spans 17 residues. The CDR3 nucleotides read TGTGCCAGCAGCCGATCCGGGACAGGGGGCTTGGGAAACACCATATATTTT. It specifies CASSRSGTGGLGNTIYF.

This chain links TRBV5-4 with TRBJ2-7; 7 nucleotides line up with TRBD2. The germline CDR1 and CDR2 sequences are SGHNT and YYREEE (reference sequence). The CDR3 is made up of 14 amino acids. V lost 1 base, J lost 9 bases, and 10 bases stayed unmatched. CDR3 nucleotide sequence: TGTGCCAGCAGCTTGCGGGGGGTCGATAGTTGGCAGTACTTC. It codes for CASSLRGVDSWQYF.

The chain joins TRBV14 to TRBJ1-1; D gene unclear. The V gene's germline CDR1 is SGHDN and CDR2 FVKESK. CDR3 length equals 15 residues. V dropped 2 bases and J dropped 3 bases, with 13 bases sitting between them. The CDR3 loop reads CASSQIYAGYTEAFF. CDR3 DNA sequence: TGTGCCAGCAGCCAAATTTACGCGGGGTACACTGAAGCTTTCTTT.